One sample yielded the 6 T cell receptor beta chains listed below, sequenced in a study of regulatory T cells in long-lasting Graves disease. Time point in this sample: newly diagnosed GD, antithyroid drugs for less than 3 months. PBMC-derived RNA was used for the TCR library. TCR beta libraries were built with iRepertoire HTBI primers and Arm-PCR of CDR3 regions. TCRdb ran MiXCR on the multiplex PCR reads and lists one entry per CDR3 protein. In the table there are hundreds of thousands of distinct CDR3 sequences, roughly 15% of which are singletons. This same sample was also part of a study on T cells in Graves' hyperthyroidism and ophthalmopathy.

The input for sequencing was peripheral blood mononuclear cells (PBMCs), taken at new diagnosis, from a patient treated with antithyroid drugs. The receptor source for this set is a woman younger than 45 with Graves disease.

In its sample, this clonotype was seen a few times. The chain recombines TRBV10-1 with TRBJ2-1; D perhaps matches TRBD2 (7 bases). Per the germline V gene, CDR1 is WNHNN and CDR2 is SYGVQD (reference sequence). CDR3 length: 18 residues. Deletions cut 6 bases from V and 4 bases from J, with 25 bases between. Here the CDR3 DNA reads TGCGCCAGCAGAGGTCCAGCGGCCGAGGGGGGGTCTTACAATGAGCAGTTCTTC. Amino acid sequence: CASRGPAAEGGSYNEQFF.

This clonotype was counted ten times or more. V gene TRBV28 combines with J gene TRBJ1-2; 7 bases align to TRBD1. Trimming removed 11 bases from V and 4 bases from J; junction bases left unmatched: 7. The CDR3 runs to 12 residues. Germline V gene lookup returns CDR1 MDHEN and CDR2 SYDVKM. CDR3 region: CAYQGGSYGYTF. CDR3 nucleotide sequence: TGTGCCTATCAGGGGGGCTCCTATGGCTACACCTTC.

In its sample, this clonotype was seen many times. The chain joins TRBV12-3 or TRBV12-4 to TRBJ2-5; D is undetermined. V lost 4 bases and J 4 bases, leaving 13 bases between the germline ends. CDR3 length: 14 residues. CDR3 nucleotides: TGTGCCAGCAGTTCCTCTCCCCCCCCAGAGACCCAGTACTTC. Protein: CASSSSPPPETQYF.

This clonotype was detected ten times or more. This chain uses TRBV29-1 with TRBJ1-1, with a tentative D call TRBD1 (5 bases). Germline V gives CDR1 SQVTM, CDR2 ANQGSEA. V was pared by 7 bases and J by 6 bases, with 12 bases between. CDR3 length equals 11 residues. The CDR3 nucleotides are TGCAGCGGGGCGGGGGGTGCTGAAGCTTTCTTT. Amino acids: CSGAGGAEAFF. The full variable domain, completed using reference TRBV29-1 and TRBJ1-1, is SAVISQKPSRDICQRGTSLTIQCQVDSQVTMMFWYRQQPGQSLTLIATANQGSEATYESGFVIDKFPISRPNLTFSTLTVSNMSPEDSSIYLCSGAGGAEAFFGQGTRLTVV.

V is TRBV5-1 and J is TRBJ1-4; D gene uncertain. The V gene lost 0 bases and the J gene lost 0 bases, with 12 bases spanning the gap. The CDR3 totals 17 residues. Germline CDR1 and CDR2: SGHRS and YFSETQ. This chain's CDR3 is CASSLGQKTATNEKLFF. CDR3 DNA: TGCGCCAGCAGCTTGGGCCAGAAGACTGCAACTAATGAAAAACTGTTTTTT.

At least ten counts were recorded for this clonotype. CDR3 residues: CSAGGGIQGALFGYTF. The CDR3 nucleotides read TGCAGTGCTGGAGGGGGGATCCAGGGGGCCCTCTTTGGCTACACCTTC. V is TRBV20-1 and J is TRBJ1-2; 8 bases match TRBD1. CDR1 DFQATT and CDR2 SNEGSKA come from the germline V gene (reference sequence). The CDR3 is 16 amino acids. With V trimmed by 5 bases and J by 7 bases, 18 bases remained unmatched.